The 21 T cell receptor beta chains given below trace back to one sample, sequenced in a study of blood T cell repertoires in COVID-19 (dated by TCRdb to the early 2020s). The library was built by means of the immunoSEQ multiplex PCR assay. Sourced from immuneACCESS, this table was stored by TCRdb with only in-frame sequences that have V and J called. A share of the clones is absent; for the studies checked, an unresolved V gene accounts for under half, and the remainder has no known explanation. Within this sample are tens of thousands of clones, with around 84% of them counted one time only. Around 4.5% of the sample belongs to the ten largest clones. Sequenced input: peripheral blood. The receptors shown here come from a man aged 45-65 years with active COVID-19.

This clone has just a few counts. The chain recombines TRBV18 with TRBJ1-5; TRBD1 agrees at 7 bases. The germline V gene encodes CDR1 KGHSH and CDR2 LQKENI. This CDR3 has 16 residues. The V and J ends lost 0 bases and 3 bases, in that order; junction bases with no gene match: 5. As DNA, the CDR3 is TGTGCCAGCTCACCACCGGACAGGCCCTTCAATCAGCCCCAGCATTTT. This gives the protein CASSPPDRPFNQPQHF. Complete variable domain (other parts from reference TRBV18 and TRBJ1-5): NAGVMQNPRHLVRRRGQEARLRCSPMKGHSHVYWYRQLPEEGLKFMVYLQKENIIDESGMPKERFSAEFPKEGPSILRIQQVVRGDSAAYFCASSPPDRPFNQPQHFGDGTRLSIL.

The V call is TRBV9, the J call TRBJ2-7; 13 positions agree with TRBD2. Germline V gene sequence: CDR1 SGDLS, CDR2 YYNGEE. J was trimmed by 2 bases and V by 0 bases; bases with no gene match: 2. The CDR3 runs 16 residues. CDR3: CASSVGGTSGAYEQYF. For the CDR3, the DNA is TGTGCCAGCAGCGTAGGAGGGACTAGCGGGGCCTACGAGCAGTACTTC.

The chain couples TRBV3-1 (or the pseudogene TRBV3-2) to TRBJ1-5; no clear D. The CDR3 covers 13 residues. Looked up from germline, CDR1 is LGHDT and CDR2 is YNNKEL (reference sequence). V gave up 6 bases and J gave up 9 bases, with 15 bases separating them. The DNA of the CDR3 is TGTGCCAGCAGTCGAGTGGGCGGGATGCCCCAGCATTTT. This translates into CASSRVGGMPQHF.

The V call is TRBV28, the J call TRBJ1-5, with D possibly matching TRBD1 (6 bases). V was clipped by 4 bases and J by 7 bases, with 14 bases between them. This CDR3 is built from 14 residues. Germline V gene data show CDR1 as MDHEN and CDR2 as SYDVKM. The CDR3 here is CASSSPQGRQPQHF. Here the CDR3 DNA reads TGTGCCAGCAGTTCTCCACAGGGCCGACAGCCCCAGCATTTT.

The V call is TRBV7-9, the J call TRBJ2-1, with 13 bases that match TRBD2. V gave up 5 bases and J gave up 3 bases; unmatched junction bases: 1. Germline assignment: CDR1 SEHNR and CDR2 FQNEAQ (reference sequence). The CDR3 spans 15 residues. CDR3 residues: CASSRTSGGYNEQFF. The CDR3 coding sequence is TGTGCCAGCAGCCGGACTAGCGGGGGCTACAATGAGCAGTTCTTC. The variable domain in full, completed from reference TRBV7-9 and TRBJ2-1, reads DTGVSQNPRHKITKRGQNVTFRCDPISEHNRLYWYRQTLGQGPEFLTYFQNEAQLEKSRLLSDRFSAERPKGSFSTLEIQRTEQGDSAMYLCASSRTSGGYNEQFFGPGTRLTVL.

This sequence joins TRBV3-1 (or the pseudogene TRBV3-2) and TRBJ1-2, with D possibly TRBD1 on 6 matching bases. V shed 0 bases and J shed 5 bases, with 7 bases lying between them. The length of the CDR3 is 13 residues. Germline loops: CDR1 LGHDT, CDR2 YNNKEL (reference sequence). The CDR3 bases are TGTGCCAGCAGCCAAGATAGGGGGTATGGCTACACCTTC. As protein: CASSQDRGYGYTF.

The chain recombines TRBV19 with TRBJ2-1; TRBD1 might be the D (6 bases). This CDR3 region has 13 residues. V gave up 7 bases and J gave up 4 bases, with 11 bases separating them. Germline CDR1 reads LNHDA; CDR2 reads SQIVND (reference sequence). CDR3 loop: CASTTQGYNEQFF. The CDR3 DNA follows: TGTGCCAGTACCACACAGGGATACAATGAGCAGTTCTTC.

CDR3 bases: TGCGCCAGCAGTCATTCGGGGACACTTAACACCGGGGAGCTGTTTTTT. It codes for CASSHSGTLNTGELFF. The chain links TRBV10-2 to TRBJ2-2; a possible D gene is TRBD1 (6 bases). Trimming took off 5 bases at V and 2 bases at J, with 15 bases between the two ends. From germline, CDR1 is WSHSY and CDR2 SAAADI. The CDR3 is made up of 16 amino acids.

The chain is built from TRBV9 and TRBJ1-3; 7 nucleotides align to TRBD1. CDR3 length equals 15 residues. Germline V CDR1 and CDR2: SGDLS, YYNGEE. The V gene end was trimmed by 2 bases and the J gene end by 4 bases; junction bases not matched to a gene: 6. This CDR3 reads CASSVRQGTGNTIYF. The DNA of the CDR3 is TGTGCCAGCAGCGTTAGACAGGGCACCGGAAACACCATATATTTT.

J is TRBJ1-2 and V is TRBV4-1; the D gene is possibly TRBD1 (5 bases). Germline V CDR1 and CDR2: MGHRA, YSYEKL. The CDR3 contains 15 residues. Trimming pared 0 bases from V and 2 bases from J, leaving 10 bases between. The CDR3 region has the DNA TGCGCCAGCAGCCAAGATGAGGACACCAACTATGGCTACACCTTC. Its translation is CASSQDEDTNYGYTF.

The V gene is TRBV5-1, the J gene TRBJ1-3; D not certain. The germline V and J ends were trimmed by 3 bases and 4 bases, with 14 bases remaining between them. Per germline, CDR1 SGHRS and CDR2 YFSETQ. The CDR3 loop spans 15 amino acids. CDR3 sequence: CASSSGGSRGNTIYF. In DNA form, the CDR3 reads TGCGCCAGCAGCTCGGGAGGGAGCAGGGGAAACACCATATATTTT.

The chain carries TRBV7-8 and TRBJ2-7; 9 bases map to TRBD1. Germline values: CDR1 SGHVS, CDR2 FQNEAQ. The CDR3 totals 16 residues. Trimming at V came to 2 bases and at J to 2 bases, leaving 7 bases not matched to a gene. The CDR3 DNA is TGTGCCAGCAGCTTACTTGCCGGACAGGGGCCCTACGAGCAGTACTTC. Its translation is CASSLLAGQGPYEQYF.

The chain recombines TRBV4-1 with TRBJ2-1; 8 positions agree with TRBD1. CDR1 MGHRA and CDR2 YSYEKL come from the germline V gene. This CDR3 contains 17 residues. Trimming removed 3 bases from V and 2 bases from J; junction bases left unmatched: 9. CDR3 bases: TGCGCCAGCAGCCACTATCAGGGGGCCGACCCCTACAATGAGCAGTTCTTC. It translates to CASSHYQGADPYNEQFF.

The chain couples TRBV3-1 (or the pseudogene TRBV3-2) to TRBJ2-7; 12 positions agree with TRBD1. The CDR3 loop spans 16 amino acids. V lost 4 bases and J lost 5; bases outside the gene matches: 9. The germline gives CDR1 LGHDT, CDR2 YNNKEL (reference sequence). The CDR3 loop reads CASSLRAGQGADEQYF. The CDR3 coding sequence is TGTGCCAGCAGCCTCCGAGCGGGACAGGGGGCGGACGAGCAGTACTTC.

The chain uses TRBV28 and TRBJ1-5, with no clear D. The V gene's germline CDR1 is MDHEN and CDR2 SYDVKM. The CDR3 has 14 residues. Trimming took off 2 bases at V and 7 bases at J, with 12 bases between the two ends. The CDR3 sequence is CASSLGQVRQPQHF. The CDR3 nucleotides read TGTGCCAGCAGTTTAGGGCAGGTCAGGCAGCCCCAGCATTTT.

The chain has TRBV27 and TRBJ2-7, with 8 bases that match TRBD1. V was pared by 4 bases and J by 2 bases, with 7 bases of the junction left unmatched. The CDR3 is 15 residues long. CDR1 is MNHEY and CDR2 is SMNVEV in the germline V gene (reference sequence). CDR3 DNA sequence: TGTGCCAGCAGTTCAGTAGGGACAGGACCCTACGAGCAGTACTTC. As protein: CASSSVGTGPYEQYF.

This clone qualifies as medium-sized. CDR3 DNA: TGTGCCAGCAGTTTAGGAGGAGGGGTATCTTTCTTT. Translating it yields CASSLGGGVSFF. The rearrangement joins TRBV12-3 or TRBV12-4 to TRBJ1-1; tentatively, D is TRBD1 (5 bases). The CDR3 spans 12 residues. The germline V and J ends were trimmed by 1 base and 12 bases, with 12 bases remaining between them.

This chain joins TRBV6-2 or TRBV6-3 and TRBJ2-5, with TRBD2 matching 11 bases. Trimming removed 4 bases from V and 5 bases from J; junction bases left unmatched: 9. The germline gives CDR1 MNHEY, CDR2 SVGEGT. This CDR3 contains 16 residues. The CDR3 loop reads CASSFSTSGVRETQYF. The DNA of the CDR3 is TGTGCCAGCAGTTTCTCGACTAGCGGGGTGAGGGAGACCCAGTACTTC.

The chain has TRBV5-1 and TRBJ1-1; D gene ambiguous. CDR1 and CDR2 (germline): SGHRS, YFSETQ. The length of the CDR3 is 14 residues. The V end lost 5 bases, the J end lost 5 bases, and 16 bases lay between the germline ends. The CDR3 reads CASSFGSFVTEAFF. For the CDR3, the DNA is TGCGCCAGCAGTTTCGGGTCTTTTGTAACTGAAGCTTTCTTT.

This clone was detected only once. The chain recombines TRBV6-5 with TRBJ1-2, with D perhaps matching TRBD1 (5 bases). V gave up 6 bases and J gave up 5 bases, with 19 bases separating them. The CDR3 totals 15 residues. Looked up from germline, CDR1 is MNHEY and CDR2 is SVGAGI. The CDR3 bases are TGTGCCAGCAGCTTGTTAGGGCAGGGATGGTATGGCTACACCTTC. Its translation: CASSLLGQGWYGYTF.

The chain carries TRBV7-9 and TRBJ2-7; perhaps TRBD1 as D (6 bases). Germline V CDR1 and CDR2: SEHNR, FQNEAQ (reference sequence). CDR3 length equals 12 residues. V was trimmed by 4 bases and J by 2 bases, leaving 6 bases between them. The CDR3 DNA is TGTGCCAGCAGCTCAGGGGCCTACGAGCAGTACTTC. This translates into CASSSGAYEQYF.